The source of this T cell receptor (beta chain) is a study of shared clonotypes between healthy human individuals. General study points: Among several donors, about 5% of naive CD4 clonotypes were found in common.

The CDR3 covers 13 residues. CDR1 and CDR2 (germline): MDHEN, SYDVKM. The V end was cut by 5 bases, the J end by 6 bases, with 13 bases between. Libraries were prepared by immunoSEQ multiplex PCR; TCRdb keeps only in-frame clonotypes and omits some of them. This sample has millions of clones, with approximately 90% found just once. Notes on this clone: Its antigen is unknown.

The chain links TRBV28 to TRBJ1-2; D unclear. This TCR derives from a man younger than 30 in good health. The specimen sequenced was naive CD4+ T cells sorted from blood. Subset specified: CD45RA+ positively selected. CDR3 nucleotide sequence: TGTGCCAGCAGTGTAGACTTTCCCAATGGCTACACCTTC. Translating gives CASSVDFPNGYTF.